This T cell receptor beta chain was profiled in a study of human T cells and chemical hapten exposure. Across the study: Small differences in pooled library volume mainly drove the variation in TCR yields per sample. The study's findings and limits: DPC sensitization produced no change in TCRs with frequency above 1 in 1000.

This clonotype has more than one count but fewer than ten. Its target is unknown. The sample's time point: patch test 2, 6 weeks after DPC sensitization. The treatment is: therapeutic diphenylcyclopropenone sensitization with weekly scalp DPC. The CDR3 spans 16 residues. The V end lost 6 bases, the J end lost 1 base, and 18 bases lay between the germline ends. Germline values: CDR1 KGHSH, CDR2 LQKENI. TCRdb re-called the RACE reads through MiXCR, storing one row per CDR3 protein. The top ten hold 2% to 2.5% of the sample, which has tens of thousands of distinct CDR3 sequences, 10% seen once. This TCR was recovered from a woman aged 25 to 45 with alopecia areata. Some clones in this sample may be carry-over from other donors' samples. The chain recombines TRBV18 with TRBJ1-1, with TRBD1 as a possible D gene (6 bases). The sequencing used whole blood, collected in connection with sensitization to the hapten diphenylcyclopropenone (DPC). For the CDR3, the DNA is TGTGCCAGCTCTCTCAAACAGGGTCCGCGGAACACTGAAGCTTTCTTT. It translates to CASSLKQGPRNTEAFF. The variable domain in full, with the rest retrieved from reference TRBV18 and TRBJ1-1, is NAGVMQNPRHLVRRRGQEARLRCSPMKGHSHVYWYRQLPEEGLKFMVYLQKENIIDESGMPKERFSAEFPKEGPSILRIQQVVRGDSAAYFCASSLKQGPRNTEAFFGQGTRLTVV.